The next 10 T cell receptor beta chains were all read from a single sample in a study of technical replicates of blood from several donors. Profiled with immunoSEQ multiplex PCR; TCRdb holds only in-frame clones, not every one. This table holds 67,000 or so clones, roughly 92% found once. The sample taken for sequencing was T cells isolated from PBMCs. Receptor source: a human donor in good health.

V usage is TRBV10-1 and J usage is TRBJ2-7; no clear D. CDR1 and CDR2 (germline): WNHNN, SYGVQD (reference sequence). The V end lost 2 bases, the J end lost 4 bases, and 9 bases lay between the germline ends. The CDR3 covers 13 residues. The CDR3 here is CASSEEPVYEQYF. The DNA for the CDR3 is TGCGCCAGCAGTGAGGAACCGGTTTACGAGCAGTACTTC.

The chain recombines TRBV30 with TRBJ2-7; TRBD1 matches 9 bases. Trimming removed 3 bases from V and 2 bases from J; junction bases left unmatched: 14. Looked up from germline, CDR1 is GTSNPN and CDR2 is SVGIG (reference sequence). CDR3 length: 17 residues. The CDR3 is CAWSEGTGLGNPYEQYF. The CDR3 bases are TGTGCCTGGAGCGAAGGGACAGGGCTGGGAAACCCCTACGAGCAGTACTTC.

V gene TRBV7-2 combines with J gene TRBJ2-7, with TRBD2 matching 9 bases. The germline CDR1 and CDR2 sequences are SGHTA and FQGNSA. Trimming took 4 bases from V and 2 from J; bases not matched to a gene: 6. The CDR3 is 15 amino acids. The CDR3 nucleotides read TGTGCCAGCAGCTGGGGACTAGCCGGGACCTACGAGCAGTACTTC. Translating it yields CASSWGLAGTYEQYF.

The CDR3 protein is CASSQGARTGNTEAFF. The CDR3 nucleotides are TGTGCCAGCAGCCAAGGGGCCAGGACAGGGAACACTGAAGCTTTCTTT. The genes are TRBV4-2 and TRBJ1-1, with 7 positions matching TRBD1. Germline values: CDR1 LGHNA, CDR2 YNFKEQ. CDR3 size: 16 residues. With V trimmed by 1 base and J by 1 base, 6 bases remained unmatched.

The rearrangement uses TRBV5-4 and TRBJ2-7; TRBD1 aligns across 7 bases. This CDR3 is 14 amino acids long. From germline, CDR1 is SGHNT and CDR2 YYREEE (reference sequence). V trimming: 4 bases; J trimming: 3 bases; junction bases outside the gene matches: 7. CDR3 in amino acids: CASSTAAGGYEQYF. The CDR3 nucleotides are TGTGCCAGCAGCACGGCGGCAGGGGGCTACGAGCAGTACTTC.

This rearrangement joins TRBV5-8 to TRBJ2-3; 8 bases align to TRBD2. The CDR3 runs to 15 residues. Per the germline V gene, CDR1 is SGHTS and CDR2 is YDEGEE. V shed 0 bases and J 3 bases; nucleotides not matched to a gene: 3. DNA of the CDR3: TGTGCCAGCAGCTTGGGTAGCGGGAATACAGATACGCAGTATTTT. Encoded protein: CASSLGSGNTDTQYF.

The chain recombines TRBV7-2 with TRBJ1-2, with a weak D call TRBD1 (5 bases). Germline lookup yields CDR1 SGHTA and CDR2 FQGNSA. CDR3 length: 14 amino acids. V lost 1 base and J 5 bases, leaving 11 bases between the germline ends. The CDR3 reads CASSLGREGYGYTF. CDR3 coding DNA: TGTGCCAGCAGCTTAGGGAGGGAGGGGTATGGCTACACCTTC.

The chain carries TRBV27 and TRBJ2-2; TRBD1 is a possible D gene (6 bases). Germline CDR1 and CDR2: MNHEY and SMNVEV (reference sequence). V dropped 8 bases and J dropped 5 bases, with 27 bases sitting between them. The CDR3 is 18 residues long. CDR3 DNA: TGTGCCAGCGGATTGGGGGTAGGGGGTGCTAAGGGTACCGGGGAGCTGTTTTTT. Its translation is CASGLGVGGAKGTGELFF.

The rearrangement joins TRBV5-1 to TRBJ2-7; D is uncertain. The CDR3 covers 13 residues. Germline CDR1 reads SGHRS; CDR2 reads YFSETQ. Trimming cost V 4 bases and J 7 bases, with 15 bases left between them. CDR3 region: CASSLRSQWEQYF. The CDR3 nucleotides read TGCGCCAGCAGCCTACGTTCCCAATGGGAGCAGTACTTC.

This clone has a handful of counts. DNA of the CDR3: TGTGCCACCCTGACAGGGCCCTGCTATGGCTACACCTTC. Translation: CATLTGPCYGYTF. The chain combines TRBV14 with TRBJ1-2, with TRBD1 matching 7 bases. Germline CDR1 SGHDN, CDR2 FVKESK. J lost 4 bases, V lost 10 bases, and 9 bases had no gene match. The CDR3 loop spans 13 amino acids.